These T cell receptor beta chains were read from a single sample in a study of cytomegalovirus exposure and HLA in healthy donors. This table comes from immunoSEQ multiplex PCR, and its TCRdb copy is limited to in-frame clones, with some not included. This sample carries fewer than 150,000 clones, roughly 77% of them seen once, and the ten largest clones take approximately 2%. Sequences were obtained from PBMCs. The source of these receptors is a man aged 25 to 40 in good health and CMV-seronegative. Both conserved end residues are part of each CDR3. Fields, in order: D gene, clone size, V gene, J gene, CDR3 protein, CDR3 DNA. D genes are given only for firm matches. Some rows mark clone size as missing; the rest say once, few, many or name a class of expanded clone.

D gene: NA; clone size: NA; V gene: TRBV19; J gene: TRBJ1-2; CDR3 protein: CASSFRDTEFFYGYTF; CDR3 DNA: TGTGCCAGTAGTTTCCGGGACACCGAGTTCTTCTATGGCTACACCTTC
D gene: NA; clone size: few; V gene: TRBV5-1; J gene: TRBJ1-1; CDR3 protein: CASSSVGGYMNTEAFF; CDR3 DNA: TGCGCCAGCAGCTCGGTCGGCGGATACATGAACACTGAAGCTTTCTTT
D gene: NA; clone size: NA; V gene: TRBV28; J gene: TRBJ1-2; CDR3 protein: CASREGVRGYTF; CDR3 DNA: TGTGCCAGCCGAGAAGGGGTGCGTGGCTACACCTTC
D gene: NA; clone size: NA; V gene: TRBV6-1; J gene: TRBJ2-7; CDR3 protein: CASSESSGDSYEQYF; CDR3 DNA: TGTGCCAGCAGTGAAAGTTCAGGGGACTCCTACGAGCAGTACTTC
D gene: NA; clone size: few; V gene: TRBV2; J gene: TRBJ1-3; CDR3 protein: CASSVGNTIYF; CDR3 DNA: TGTGCCAGCAGTGTAGGAAACACCATATATTTT
D gene: TRBD2; clone size: once; V gene: TRBV7-8; J gene: TRBJ2-1; CDR3 protein: CATAGLATDEQFF; CDR3 DNA: TGTGCCACCGCGGGACTAGCTACCGATGAGCAGTTCTTC
D gene: NA; clone size: NA; V gene: TRBV7-9; J gene: TRBJ2-3; CDR3 protein: CASSSGVSTDTQYF; CDR3 DNA: TGTGCCAGCAGCTCGGGGGTCAGCACAGATACGCAGTATTTT
D gene: NA; clone size: few; V gene: TRBV2; J gene: TRBJ2-1; CDR3 protein: CASIIGRRPLNEQFF; CDR3 DNA: TGTGCCAGCATAATTGGGAGGAGGCCGCTCAATGAGCAGTTCTTC
D gene: TRBD2; clone size: NA; V gene: TRBV5-4; J gene: TRBJ2-7; CDR3 protein: CASSSGLAAEQYF; CDR3 DNA: TGTGCCAGCAGCTCCGGACTAGCGGCCGAGCAGTACTTC
D gene: NA; clone size: NA; V gene: TRBV5-1; J gene: TRBJ2-6; CDR3 protein: CASSDDKTGANVLTF; CDR3 DNA: TGCGCCAGCAGCGACGACAAGACTGGGGCCAACGTCCTGACTTTC
D gene: NA; clone size: NA; V gene: TRBV30; J gene: TRBJ2-7; CDR3 protein: CAWSTAYEQYF; CDR3 DNA: TGTGCCTGGAGTACAGCCTACGAGCAGTACTTC
D gene: NA; clone size: NA; V gene: TRBV27; J gene: TRBJ2-1; CDR3 protein: CASSPGWSSYNEQFF; CDR3 DNA: TGTGCCAGCAGTCCAGGGTGGAGCTCCTACAATGAGCAGTTCTTC
D gene: TRBD2; clone size: NA; V gene: TRBV7-9; J gene: TRBJ2-1; CDR3 protein: CASSSQILRLAGHNEQFF; CDR3 DNA: TGTGCCAGCAGCTCCCAAATACTCCGACTAGCGGGGCACAATGAGCAGTTCTTC
D gene: TRBD1; clone size: NA; V gene: TRBV19; J gene: TRBJ1-5; CDR3 protein: CASRPDRVHQPQHF; CDR3 DNA: TGTGCCAGTAGGCCGGACAGGGTTCATCAGCCCCAGCATTTT
D gene: NA; clone size: NA; V gene: TRBV6-1; J gene: TRBJ1-4; CDR3 protein: CASSEPLQNLDEKLFF; CDR3 DNA: TGTGCCAGCAGTGAACCCCTACAGAACCTTGATGAAAAACTGTTTTTT
D gene: NA; clone size: NA; V gene: TRBV7-8; J gene: TRBJ2-2; CDR3 protein: CASSRIGGAQTGELFF; CDR3 DNA: TGTGCCAGCAGCCGAATAGGGGGGGCGCAGACCGGGGAGCTGTTTTTT
D gene: NA; clone size: NA; V gene: TRBV12-5; J gene: TRBJ2-3; CDR3 protein: CASGLGLATDTQYF; CDR3 DNA: TGTGCTAGTGGTTTGGGATTAGCGACAGATACGCAGTATTTT
D gene: TRBD2; clone size: few; V gene: TRBV5-4; J gene: TRBJ2-1; CDR3 protein: CASSLGTSGYNEQFF; CDR3 DNA: TGTGCCAGCAGCTTGGGGACTAGCGGATACAATGAGCAGTTCTTC
D gene: NA; clone size: NA; V gene: TRBV5-1; J gene: TRBJ1-3; CDR3 protein: CASSPLSRDTIYF; CDR3 DNA: TGCGCCAGCAGCCCCCTCTCTCGGGACACCATATATTTT
D gene: NA; clone size: few; V gene: TRBV4-1; J gene: TRBJ1-1; CDR3 protein: CASSQEGAGTEAFF; CDR3 DNA: TGCGCCAGCAGCCAAGAGGGGGCAGGGACTGAAGCTTTCTTT
D gene: TRBD1; clone size: NA; V gene: TRBV28; J gene: TRBJ2-7; CDR3 protein: CASSPSLGQGYF; CDR3 DNA: TGTGCCAGCAGTCCCTCCCTCGGACAGGGCTACTTC
D gene: TRBD1; clone size: once; V gene: TRBV9; J gene: TRBJ2-5; CDR3 protein: CASNSGTDGGLGQETQYF; CDR3 DNA: TGTGCCAGTAACTCCGGGACAGACGGAGGACTGGGCCAAGAGACCCAGTACTTC
D gene: NA; clone size: NA; V gene: TRBV7-9; J gene: TRBJ2-5; CDR3 protein: CASSLEGSSFPQETQYF; CDR3 DNA: TGTGCCAGCAGCTTAGAGGGGTCTAGTTTCCCCCAAGAGACCCAGTACTTC
D gene: NA; clone size: NA; V gene: TRBV28; J gene: TRBJ1-2; CDR3 protein: CASSLGVSDSPYGYTF; CDR3 DNA: TGTGCCAGCAGTTTAGGGGTCTCGGACAGCCCATATGGCTACACCTTC
D gene: TRBD1; clone size: NA; V gene: TRBV27; J gene: TRBJ2-7; CDR3 protein: CASSLSDRVNEQYF; CDR3 DNA: TGTGCCAGCAGTTTATCGGACAGGGTTAACGAGCAGTACTTC
D gene: TRBD1; clone size: NA; V gene: TRBV6-5; J gene: TRBJ1-2; CDR3 protein: CASSYSGTGGAGYTF; CDR3 DNA: TGTGCCAGCAGTTACTCCGGGACAGGGGGCGCGGGCTACACCTTC